One and the same sample provided the 32 T cell receptor beta chains below, sequenced in a study of T cells expressing NK-cell markers. One entry per CDR3 protein, without DNA, is what TCRdb gives after re-calling the 5' RACE reads. The sample table includes hundreds of thousands of distinct CDR3 sequences. The sequencing sample was made of blood T cells: a sorted CD56 or NKG2C T cell subset, CD4+ or CD8+ T cells, or bulk PBMC T cells (not recorded which). These receptors came from a woman aged 18-70 years in good health.

The V and J genes are TRBV4-1 and TRBJ1-5; as DNA is missing, the TRBD1 call by TCRdb cannot be tested. The CDR3 has 17 amino acids. The germline gives CDR1 MGHRA, CDR2 YSYEKL. The chain's CDR3 is CASSQGGRGGLSQPQHF.

The chain combines TRBV5-4 with TRBJ2-6. Germline lookup yields CDR1 SGHNT and CDR2 YYREEE (reference sequence). The CDR3 is made up of 16 amino acids. The CDR3 reads CASSYGQSSGANVLTF.

The CDR3 here is CASSSWGYEQYF. The chain links TRBV28 to TRBJ2-7. Germline CDR1 MDHEN, CDR2 SYDVKM. This CDR3 spans 12 amino acids.

The rearrangement uses TRBV6-5 and TRBJ2-1; TCRdb's assignment of TRBD2 cannot be checked, as there is no DNA. The CDR3 contains 17 residues. Germline V gene sequence: CDR1 MNHEY, CDR2 SVGAGI. The CDR3 loop reads CASSYRLDRANNNEQFF.

The V call is TRBV15, the J call TRBJ1-5; TCRdb selects TRBD1, and the lack of DNA leaves this call unchecked. The CDR3 runs to 15 residues. The V gene's germline CDR1 is LNHNV and CDR2 YYDKDF (reference sequence). CDR3 residues: CATSTDGQVNQPQHF.

V and J are TRBV20-1 and TRBJ1-4; the TRBD1 assignment by TCRdb is unverifiable without DNA. This CDR3 has 14 residues. Germline CDR1 reads DFQATT; CDR2 reads SNEGSKA (reference sequence). CDR3 protein: CSALQTGVGEKLFF.

The chain combines TRBV7-2 with TRBJ2-5; TCRdb outputs TRBD1, but without DNA this stays unchecked. The CDR3 covers 12 residues. Germline loops: CDR1 SGHTA, CDR2 FQGNSA. The CDR3 reads CASSVPQETQYF. Based on the CDR3 plus reference TRBV7-2 and TRBJ2-5, the full variable domain is GAGVSQSPSNKVTEKGKDVELRCDPISGHTALYWYRQSLGQGLEFLIYFQGNSAPDKSGLPSDRFSAERTGGSVSTLTIQRTQQEDSAVYLCASSVPQETQYFGPGTRLLVL.

The chain carries TRBV29-1 and TRBJ2-7; the D call of TRBD2 rests on TCRdb alone, since no DNA is present to check it. Germline CDR1 reads SQVTM; CDR2 reads ANQGSEA. This CDR3 is 14 amino acids long. CDR3 loop: CSVDSGRSSYEQYF.

The J gene is TRBJ2-6, the V gene TRBV7-6; the TRBD1 assignment by TCRdb is unverifiable without DNA. The CDR3 runs 17 residues. Germline CDR1 SGHVS, CDR2 FNYEAQ. The CDR3: CASSSTHRGRGANVLTF.

This chain connects TRBV20-1 to TRBJ2-2; absent DNA, TCRdb's TRBD2 call cannot be checked. This CDR3 comprises 17 residues. CDR1 and CDR2 from the germline V gene are DFQATT and SNEGSKA (reference sequence). This chain's CDR3 is CSASPASGSLDTGELFF.

V usage is TRBV5-4 and J usage is TRBJ1-1; TCRdb's D call, TRBD1, is unchecked because there is no DNA. The V gene's germline CDR1 is SGHNT and CDR2 YYREEE (reference sequence). The CDR3 length is 14 residues. CDR3 sequence: CASRPGQQNTEAFF.

This chain joins TRBV7-2 and TRBJ2-1; TCRdb's D gene call, TRBD2, goes unchecked for lack of DNA. The CDR3 loop spans 15 amino acids. Per the germline V gene, CDR1 is SGHTA and CDR2 is FQGNSA. CDR3: CASSLVAGLGNEQFF.

V usage is TRBV20-1 and J usage is TRBJ2-3; TCRdb's D call of TRBD2 is untestable without DNA. Germline values: CDR1 DFQATT, CDR2 SNEGSKA (reference sequence). The CDR3 loop spans 17 amino acids. CDR3 residues: CSAPGLAGVAHTDTQYF.

This chain uses TRBV12-3 or TRBV12-4 with TRBJ1-4; TCRdb outputs TRBD1, but without DNA this stays unchecked. This CDR3 is built from 12 residues. The CDR3 reads CASTVDRGKLFF.

V is TRBV20-1 and J is TRBJ2-1. The germline V gene encodes CDR1 DFQATT and CDR2 SNEGSKA (reference sequence). The CDR3 loop spans 15 amino acids. The CDR3 protein is CSAKEQRGTYNEQFF.

V is TRBV3-1 and J is TRBJ1-2; TCRdb's D gene call, TRBD1, goes unchecked for lack of DNA. Per germline, CDR1 LGHDT and CDR2 YNNKEL (reference sequence). This CDR3 is built from 15 residues. The CDR3 protein is CASSQETGQNYGYTF.

The rearrangement links TRBV28 to TRBJ2-7; TCRdb selects TRBD2, and the lack of DNA leaves this call unchecked. The CDR3 spans 15 residues. Germline V gives CDR1 MDHEN, CDR2 SYDVKM. CDR3 loop: CASRLLAERAREQYF.

The chain couples TRBV7-8 to TRBJ1-3. The CDR3 runs to 14 residues. Germline lookup yields CDR1 SGHVS and CDR2 FQNEAQ. The chain's CDR3 is CASSLAARRNTIYF. Using reference TRBV7-8 and TRBJ1-3 for the parts outside the CDR3, the full variable domain is GAGVSQSPRYKVAKRGQDVALRCDPISGHVSLFWYQQALGQGPEFLTYFQNEAQLDKSGLPSDRFFAERPEGSVSTLKIQRTQQEDSAVYLCASSLAARRNTIYFGEGSWLTVV.

The chain recombines TRBV20-1 with TRBJ2-2; absent DNA, TCRdb's TRBD1 call cannot be checked. The CDR3 consists of 15 residues. Germline assignment: CDR1 DFQATT and CDR2 SNEGSKA (reference sequence). CDR3 loop: CSATRQGANTGELFF.

The chain carries TRBV29-1 and TRBJ2-2; TCRdb calls TRBD1, which cannot be checked without DNA. This CDR3 is built from 12 residues. CDR1 and CDR2 from the germline V gene are SQVTM and ANQGSEA. The CDR3 loop is CSGRTGPGELFF.

The genes are TRBV28 and TRBJ1-2; TCRdb picks TRBD1, but there is no DNA to check that call. CDR3 size: 12 residues. Per germline, CDR1 MDHEN and CDR2 SYDVKM. Here the CDR3 reads CASSSGQWAGTF.

V and J are TRBV20-1 and TRBJ1-1. Germline CDR1 is DFQATT and CDR2 is SNEGSKA (reference sequence). The CDR3 is 13 residues long. The CDR3 protein is CSAQNQGGDRAFF.

The chain couples TRBV5-1 to TRBJ1-1; TCRdb selects TRBD1, and the lack of DNA leaves this call unchecked. This CDR3 has 18 amino acids. The V gene's germline CDR1 is SGHRS and CDR2 YFSETQ. CDR3 in amino acids: CASSLGLRQGGGRTEAFF. Full variable domain (remainder filled in from reference TRBV5-1 and TRBJ1-1): KAGVTQTPRYLIKTRGQQVTLSCSPISGHRSVSWYQQTPGQGLQFLFEYFSETQRNKGNFPGRFSGRQFSNSRSEMNVSTLELGDSALYLCASSLGLRQGGGRTEAFFGQGTRLTVV.

The rearrangement uses TRBV18 and TRBJ1-1. This CDR3 region has 14 residues. Germline-derived CDR1 and CDR2 are KGHSH and LQKENI. The CDR3 spells CASTQGLPNTEAFF. Supplemented by reference TRBV18 and TRBJ1-1, the full variable domain reads NAGVMQNPRHLVRRRGQEARLRCSPMKGHSHVYWYRQLPEEGLKFMVYLQKENIIDESGMPKERFSAEFPKEGPSILRIQQVVRGDSAAYFCASTQGLPNTEAFFGQGTRLTVV.

V usage is TRBV6-1 and J usage is TRBJ1-3. The germline CDR1 and CDR2 sequences are MNHNS and SASEGT. The CDR3 has 15 residues. CDR3: CASRASANPGNTIYF.

This chain links TRBV20-1 with TRBJ2-2; the TCRdb D gene call, TRBD1, has no DNA to confirm it. Germline V gene sequence: CDR1 DFQATT, CDR2 SNEGSKA (reference sequence). This CDR3 is 16 amino acids long. This CDR3 reads CSAPDRASHNTGELFF.

The rearrangement joins TRBV6-5 to TRBJ2-7; TCRdb's D call, TRBD2, is unchecked because there is no DNA. Germline CDR1 reads MNHEY; CDR2 reads SVGAGI. The CDR3 spans 18 residues. The CDR3 loop is CASSYYLATAASDYEQYF.

V is TRBV11-1 and J is TRBJ2-7; without DNA, the TCRdb call of TRBD2 cannot be checked. CDR3 length equals 13 residues. Germline lookup yields CDR1 SGHAT and CDR2 FQDESV (reference sequence). Here the CDR3 reads CASSAGLPYEQYF.

CDR3 sequence: CASSYRTPNTEAFF. The chain has TRBV7-2 and TRBJ1-1; TCRdb reports TRBD1, a call that lacks DNA to check it against. CDR1 is SGHTA and CDR2 is FQGNSA in the germline V gene. CDR3 length: 14 amino acids.

V usage is TRBV7-6 and J usage is TRBJ2-3; the TRBD1 assignment by TCRdb is unverifiable without DNA. The CDR3 length is 14 residues. CDR1 is SGHVS, CDR2 FNYEAQ, per germline. The CDR3 region is CASSLTGITDTQYF.

The rearrangement links TRBV20-1 to TRBJ2-3; TCRdb's D call of TRBD2 is untestable without DNA. From germline, CDR1 is DFQATT and CDR2 SNEGSKA (reference sequence). The CDR3 is made up of 16 amino acids. CDR3 sequence reads: CSARGLAGEGTDTQYF.

The V call is TRBV7-3, the J call TRBJ2-1; there is no DNA to check the TCRdb D call of TRBD2. The CDR3 totals 15 residues. Per germline, CDR1 SGHTA and CDR2 FQGTGA. CDR3: CASSHGTSGWNEQFF.